The 3 T cell receptor beta chains in this list originate from one sample, sequenced in a study of blood T cells in healthy people across ages. A sample-barcoded 5' primer and a J-beta primer mix were used in a second PCR of about 6 to 12 cycles. TCRdb re-called the 5' RACE reads through MiXCR, storing one row per CDR3 protein. The sample holds roughly 500,000 distinct CDR3 sequences, 27% seen once. The sample comprised blood. Receptor source: a woman aged 70-85 years in good health.

V is TRBV14 and J is TRBJ2-1, with TRBD2 matching over 10 bases. From germline, CDR1 is SGHDN and CDR2 FVKESK. V dropped 1 base and J dropped 5; count of bases not matched to a gene: 8. The CDR3 contains 17 residues. The CDR3 loop reads CASSQVFRAGGHNEQFF. The CDR3 DNA is TGTGCCAGCAGCCAAGTTTTTCGAGCGGGGGGGCACAATGAGCAGTTCTTC.

The chain joins TRBV4-3 to TRBJ2-3, with 12 bases aligning to TRBD2. The CDR3 covers 20 residues. In germline, CDR1 is LGHNA, CDR2 YSLEER. Germline trimming cut 0 bases from V and 0 bases from J; bases unmatched to any gene: 10. This CDR3 reads CASSQDSFLAGGPSTDTQYF. The CDR3 nucleotides are TGCGCCAGCAGCCAAGATAGTTTCCTAGCGGGGGGGCCCAGCACAGATACGCAGTATTTT.

The table lists this clonotype with a few counts. This chain uses TRBV9 with TRBJ2-2, with D perhaps TRBD1 (6 bases). The ends were cut back, 6 bases at V and 7 bases at J, with 13 bases in the middle. The CDR3 totals 13 residues. Germline loops: CDR1 SGDLS, CDR2 YYNGEE. CDR3 sequence: CASNGQGIGELFF. The CDR3 coding sequence is TGTGCCAGCAATGGGCAGGGGATCGGGGAGCTGTTTTTT. Drawing the rest from reference TRBV9 and TRBJ2-2, the complete variable domain is DSGVTQTPKHLITATGQRVTLRCSPRSGDLSVYWYQQSLDQGLQFLIQYYNGEERAKGNILERFSAQQFPDLHSELNLSSLELGDSALYFCASNGQGIGELFFGEGSRLTVL.